This T cell receptor (beta chain) was found in a study of PD-1 blockade in classical Hodgkin lymphoma. Unmatched junction bases numbered 6, after V lost 1 base and J lost 7 bases. Germline V gene sequence: CDR1 SGHAT, CDR2 FQNNGV. CDR3 length equals 14 residues. Brentuximab vedotin exposure varied, and every patient relapsed after autologous stem cell transplantation. Study results and limitations: A significant rise in TCR diversity by C4D1 was seen for CD4+ but not CD8+ cells.

Libraries were prepared by immunoSEQ multiplex PCR; TCRdb keeps only in-frame clonotypes and omits some of them. The data contain about 150,000 clones, approximately 81% of them seen just once; the ten biggest clones take up roughly 9.8%. Comments on this clone: Its matching antigen is unknown.

The gene calls are TRBV11-2 and TRBJ1-2; 7 nucleotides align to TRBD1. The sequencing used peripheral blood mononuclear cells (PBMCs), collected before the second cycle of nivolumab. The receptor was derived from a human donor with classical Hodgkin lymphoma. DNA for the CDR3: TGTGCCAGCAGCTTAGGCCGACAGGGTGGTGGCTACACCTTC. Protein: CASSLGRQGGGYTF.